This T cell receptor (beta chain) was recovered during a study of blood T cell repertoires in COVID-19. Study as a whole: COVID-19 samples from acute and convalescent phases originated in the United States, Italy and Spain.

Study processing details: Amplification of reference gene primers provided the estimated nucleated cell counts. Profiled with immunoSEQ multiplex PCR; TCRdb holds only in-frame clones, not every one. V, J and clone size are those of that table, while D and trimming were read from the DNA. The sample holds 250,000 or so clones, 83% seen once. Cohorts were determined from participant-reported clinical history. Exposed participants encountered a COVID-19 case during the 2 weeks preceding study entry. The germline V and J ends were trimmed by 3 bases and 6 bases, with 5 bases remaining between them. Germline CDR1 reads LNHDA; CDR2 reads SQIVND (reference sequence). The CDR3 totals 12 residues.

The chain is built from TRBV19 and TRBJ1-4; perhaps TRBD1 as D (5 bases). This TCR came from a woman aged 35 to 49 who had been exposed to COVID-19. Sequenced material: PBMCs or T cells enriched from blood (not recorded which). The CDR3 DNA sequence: TGTGCCAGTAGTATCAGGGATGAAAAACTGTTTTTT. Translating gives CASSIRDEKLFF.